This entry describes one TCR beta chain. Antigen specificity is unknown. This entry is derived from a study of T cells in Graves' hyperthyroidism and ophthalmopathy. RNA transcripts yielded amplified TCR beta CDR3 regions. HTBI primers drove first-round RT-PCR of the TCR CDR3. Each CDR3 protein is one row after TCRdb ran MiXCR on the multiplex PCR reads. The sample holds roughly 520,000 distinct CDR3 sequences; approximately 25% are singletons and the top ten take about 11%. Germline V lookup: CDR1 SNHLY, CDR2 FYNNEI. The CDR3 totals 17 residues. The trim removed 3 bases at V and 0 bases at J, leaving 7 bases unmatched. Overall study results and limits: Before onset, by a median of about six months, the model predicted ophthalmopathy.

The study excluded patients with uncontrolled infection, other autoimmune disease, pregnancy or lactation. The chain couples TRBV2 to TRBJ2-5, with 10 bases matching TRBD2. The clonotype was recovered from a woman aged 30 to 39 with Graves' ophthalmopathy. Sequencing used blood. CDR3 protein: CASSDPGTSEHQETQYF. CDR3 nucleotide sequence: TGTGCCAGCAGTGACCCCGGGACTAGCGAACACCAAGAGACCCAGTACTTC.